The clone carrying this T cell receptor beta chain was picked up many times. PCR was performed a second time for about 6 to 11 cycles using a sample-barcoded 5' primer and a J-beta primer mix. TCRdb re-analysed the 5' RACE reads in MiXCR, keeping a single row per CDR3 protein. This table holds more than 900,000 distinct CDR3 sequences, about 23% found once. The data originate from a study of blood T cells in healthy people across ages. Each donor gave 9 to 10 milliliters of peripheral blood. The V and J ends lost 0 bases and 1 base respectively, with 4 bases between them. This CDR3 spans 13 amino acids. Germline CDR1 SGDLS, CDR2 YYNGEE. The sample also formed part of further work on T cells of mothers and their children. That source reports: Overlap measured in related mother-child pairs was slightly, non-significantly higher than in unrelated pairs.

Specimen: blood. V gene TRBV9 combines with J gene TRBJ1-1; no reliable D call. The receptor comes from a girl aged 2 to 9 in good health. CDR3 sequence reads: CASSVDRNTEAFF. DNA for the CDR3: TGTGCCAGCAGCGTAGACAGGAACACTGAAGCTTTCTTT.